This TCR beta chain stems from a study of CD8 T cells in ankylosing spondylitis. At least ten counts were recorded for this clonotype. What it binds is not known. The germline CDR1 and CDR2 sequences are SQVTM and ANQGSEA. The ends lost 5 bases at V and 3 bases at J; junction bases unmatched: 1. This CDR3 is built from 11 residues. Study results and caveats: It appeared that ankylosing spondylitis blood was characterized by a TCR beta motif of several highly homologous variants.

TCRdb ran MiXCR on the 5' RACE reads and lists one entry per CDR3 protein. The table lists roughly 700,000 distinct CDR3 sequences, around 20% of them singletons. This clonotype was obtained from a male donor with ankylosing spondylitis. Material: blood, either unsorted or a sorted T cell fraction (not recorded which). This chain links TRBV29-1 with TRBJ2-7; 7 bases are a match to TRBD1. The CDR3 DNA reads TGCAGCGTTTCAGGGGGCTACGAGCAGTACTTC. Translating gives CSVSGGYEQYF.